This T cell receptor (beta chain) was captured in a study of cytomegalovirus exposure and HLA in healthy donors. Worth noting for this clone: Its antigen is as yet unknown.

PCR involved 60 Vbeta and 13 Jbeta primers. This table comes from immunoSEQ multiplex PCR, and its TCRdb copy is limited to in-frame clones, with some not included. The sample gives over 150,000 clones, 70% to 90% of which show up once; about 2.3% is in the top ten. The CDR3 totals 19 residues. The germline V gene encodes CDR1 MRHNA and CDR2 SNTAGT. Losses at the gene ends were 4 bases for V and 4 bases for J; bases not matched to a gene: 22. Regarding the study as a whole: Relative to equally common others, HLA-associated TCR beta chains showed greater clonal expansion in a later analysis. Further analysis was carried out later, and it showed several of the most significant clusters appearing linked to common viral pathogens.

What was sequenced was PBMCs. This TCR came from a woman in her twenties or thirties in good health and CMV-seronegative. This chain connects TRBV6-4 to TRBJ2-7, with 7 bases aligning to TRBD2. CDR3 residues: CASSVTPSPVSGIGYEQYF. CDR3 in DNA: TGTGCCAGCAGTGTTACGCCATCGCCCGTGAGCGGGATCGGGTACGAGCAGTACTTC.